Below, 14 T cell receptor beta chains from the same sample are listed, as sequenced in a study of vaccination and CD4 T cells after COVID-19. The Oncomine TCR Beta short-read assay sequenced DNA from cultured CD4+ T cells. TCRdb reprocessed the PCR reads with MiXCR, giving one entry per CDR3 protein. The sample holds around 13,000 distinct CDR3 sequences; 52% are singletons and the top ten take roughly 16%. For these receptors, no antigen is known. Treatment described: roughly 10-day PBMC culture with coronavirus spike peptide pools or control peptides (ViraFEST assay). Material for sequencing was CD4+ T cells from blood, cultured in vitro. All receptors derive from a human donor who had recovered from COVID-19.

The chain recombines TRBV7-2 with TRBJ2-7; D is tentatively TRBD1 or TRBD2 (6 bases each). Germline V gene data show CDR1 as SGHTA and CDR2 as FQGNSA. The CDR3 is made up of 14 amino acids. Trimming cost V 1 base and J 2 bases, with 9 bases left between them. As DNA, the CDR3 is TGTGCCAGCAGCTTAGTTCGGGGGCCCTACGAGCAGTACTTC. It encodes CASSLVRGPYEQYF.

This clonotype came up a few times. V usage is TRBV2 and J usage is TRBJ1-3; D remains ambiguous. Trimming pared 7 bases from V and 0 bases from J, leaving 10 bases between. The germline V gene encodes CDR1 SNHLY and CDR2 FYNNEI. The CDR3 loop spans 14 amino acids. CDR3: CASTEYSSGNTIYF. In DNA, the CDR3 is TGTGCCAGCACGGAGTACTCCTCTGGAAACACCATATATTTT. The entire variable domain, with the rest obtained from reference TRBV2 and TRBJ1-3, is as follows: EPEVTQTPSHQVTQMGQEVILRCVPISNHLYFYWYRQILGQKVEFLVSFYNNEISEKSEIFDDQFSVERPDGSNFTLKIRSTKLEDSAMYFCASTEYSSGNTIYFGEGSWLTVV.

This clonotype was seen a handful of times. The chain is built from TRBV7-3 and TRBJ2-5, with 13 bases identical to TRBD2. V lost 5 bases, J lost 5 bases, and 2 bases stayed unmatched. Per the germline V gene, CDR1 is SGHTA and CDR2 is FQGTGA. The CDR3 has 14 amino acids. This CDR3 reads CASSALAGGETQYF. CDR3 nucleotides: TGTGCCAGCAGCGCACTAGCGGGAGGGGAGACCCAGTACTTC.

This rearrangement joins TRBV18 to TRBJ2-7, with 14 bases matching TRBD2. The CDR3 is 19 residues long. Trimming cost V 3 bases and J 1 base; bases outside gene matches: 11. Germline assignment: CDR1 KGHSH and CDR2 LQKENI. CDR3 region: CASSPSPGTSGSTSYEQYF. The DNA of the CDR3 is TGTGCCAGCTCACCTTCCCCGGGGACTAGCGGGAGCACATCCTACGAGCAGTACTTC.

This clonotype was detected only a few times. The J gene is TRBJ2-2, the V gene TRBV6-1, with unresolved D. Per the germline V gene, CDR1 is MNHNS and CDR2 is SASEGT. The CDR3 loop spans 13 amino acids. V lost 5 bases, J lost 6 bases, and 10 bases lay in between. This CDR3 reads CASSTQQPGELFF. The CDR3 DNA reads as TGTGCCAGCAGTACCCAGCAGCCCGGGGAGCTGTTTTTT.

J is TRBJ2-5 and V is TRBV24-1, with TRBD1 matching 8 bases. CDR1 and CDR2 from the germline V gene are KGHDR and SFDVKD. CDR3 size: 18 residues. Germline trimming cut 3 bases from V and 5 bases from J; bases unmatched to any gene: 16. The CDR3 bases are TGTGCCACCAGTGATACTGTCCCGACGGACAGGGCCCAGGAGACCCAGTACTTC. Protein product: CATSDTVPTDRAQETQYF.

In its sample, this clonotype was seen a few times. V is TRBV10-3 and J is TRBJ1-2, with D perhaps matching TRBD1 (6 bases). Germline CDR1 and CDR2: ENHRY and SYGVKD. The V and J ends lost 2 bases and 8 bases respectively, with 12 bases between them. The CDR3 runs to 13 residues. This chain's CDR3 is CAISEISGDGYTF. The CDR3 DNA sequence: TGTGCCATCAGTGAGATCTCAGGGGACGGCTACACCTTC.

The chain recombines TRBV25-1 with TRBJ2-3; 7 nucleotides line up with TRBD2. This CDR3 is 14 amino acids long. V lost 3 bases to trimming and J lost 3 bases; unmatched junction nucleotides: 3. Germline CDR1 MGHDK, CDR2 SYGVNS. The CDR3 region has the DNA TGTGCCAGCAGTGACGCGGGAGCGACAGATACGCAGTATTTT. It codes for CASSDAGATDTQYF.

The chain couples TRBV7-2 to TRBJ2-2; 9 bases fit TRBD2. The germline CDR1 and CDR2 sequences are SGHTA and FQGNSA. The CDR3 is 16 amino acids. Germline trimming cut 5 bases from V and 2 bases from J; bases unmatched to any gene: 6. Here the CDR3 DNA reads TGTGCCAGCAGCACGACTAGCGGTCTAAACACCGGGGAGCTGTTTTTT. It yields the protein CASSTTSGLNTGELFF.

The rearrangement uses TRBV6-1 and TRBJ2-1; 14 nucleotides align to TRBD2. CDR1 is MNHNS and CDR2 is SASEGT in the germline V gene. The CDR3 is made up of 19 amino acids. The ends lost 5 bases at V and 0 bases at J; junction bases unmatched: 9. CDR3 coding DNA: TGTGCCAGCAGTACCGGGACTAGCGGGAGTTCGAGCTCCTACAATGAGCAGTTCTTC. It translates to CASSTGTSGSSSSYNEQFF.

A few counts support this clonotype. The chain joins TRBV10-1 to TRBJ2-2; no definite D call. From germline, CDR1 is WNHNN and CDR2 SYGVQD (reference sequence). This CDR3 is 15 amino acids long. V gave up 6 bases and J gave up 0 bases, with 11 bases separating them. CDR3 nucleotides: TGCGCCAGCAGCCCCAACCGACCGAACACCGGGGAGCTGTTTTTT. As protein: CASSPNRPNTGELFF.

The CDR3 sequence: CASSIGEDYGYTF. The CDR3 DNA reads as TGTGCCAGTAGTATTGGGGAGGACTATGGCTACACCTTC. This chain connects TRBV19 to TRBJ1-2; no clear D gene. V lost 3 bases to trimming and J lost 3 bases, with 8 bases between them. The CDR3 contains 13 residues. Looked up from germline, CDR1 is LNHDA and CDR2 is SQIVND (reference sequence). The full variable domain, rest sourced from reference TRBV19 and TRBJ1-2, is DGGITQSPKYLFRKEGQNVTLSCEQNLNHDAMYWYRQDPGQGLRLIYYSQIVNDFQKGDIAEGYSVSREKKESFPLTVTSAQKNPTAFYLCASSIGEDYGYTFGSGTRLTVV.

The table lists this clonotype with a few counts. The V and J genes are TRBV7-2 and TRBJ1-2; D is perhaps TRBD1 (5 bases). This CDR3 contains 14 residues. V dropped 3 bases and J dropped 5 bases, with 13 bases sitting between them. Germline V gene lookup returns CDR1 SGHTA and CDR2 FQGNSA. The CDR3 protein is CASSLRGAGYGYTF. DNA of the CDR3: TGTGCCAGCAGCTTGCGAGGGGCCGGGTATGGCTACACCTTC.

V gene TRBV20-1 combines with J gene TRBJ2-1; D possibly corresponds to TRBD2 (6 bases). CDR3 size: 13 residues. Deletions cut 8 bases from V and 3 bases from J, with 14 bases between. The germline V gene has CDR1 DFQATT and CDR2 SNEGSKA (reference sequence). The CDR3 reads CSFLAEIYNEQFF. The CDR3, as DNA: TGCAGTTTTTTAGCGGAGATCTACAATGAGCAGTTCTTC.